This T cell receptor beta chain was sequenced in a study of blood T cell repertoires in COVID-19. About the research overall: Acute and convalescent COVID-19 samples came from the United States, Italy and Spain. The cDNA or gDNA used as material had been derived from T cells, B-cell-depleted T cells, or PBMCs.

In the source study's methods: Amplification from reference gene primers served as the basis for estimated nucleated cell counts. Clones were read by immunoSEQ multiplex PCR, and TCRdb kept only the in-frame ones, dropping some. V, J and clone size are those of that table, while D and trimming were read from the DNA. The sample has hundreds of thousands of clones, under 90% seen once. Trimming stripped 4 bases from V and 6 bases from J, with 17 bases between. The CDR3 loop spans 14 amino acids. Germline V gene lookup returns CDR1 SGHRS and CDR2 YFSETQ. The chain uses TRBV5-1 and TRBJ2-7; maybe TRBD2 (5 bases). Source material: peripheral blood. This TCR was recovered from a woman aged 40-49 years with active or convalescent COVID-19. DNA for the CDR3: TGCGCCAGCAGCACCGAGACTAACTTCGGCGAGCAGTACTTC. Its translation: CASSTETNFGEQYF.